Below, 21 T cell receptor beta chains from the same sample are listed, as sequenced in a study of T cell repertoires in cytomegalovirus infection. No antigen has been assigned to these receptors. Each CDR3 protein gets one entry after TCRdb re-called the reads with MiXCR. Among 650,000 to 850,000 distinct CDR3 sequences listed, 25% to 35% were seen once. The sample consisted of cultured CD8+ T cells from PBMCs, taken from culture after CMV antigen stimulation. The source is a human donor in good health (CMV status not recorded). Some clones in this sample may be carry-over from other donors' samples.

The V call is TRBV7-9, the J call TRBJ2-5; a possible D gene is TRBD1 (6 bases). Germline loops: CDR1 SEHNR, CDR2 FQNEAQ (reference sequence). The CDR3 extends over 21 amino acids. The ends were cut back, 2 bases at V and 5 bases at J, with 33 bases in the middle. CDR3: CASSLLRLSDLGQSRRETQYF. The CDR3 DNA reads as TGTGCCAGCAGCTTATTGAGGTTGAGTGATCTAGGACAGTCGCGACGGGAGACCCAGTACTTC.

The table lists this clonotype with a few counts. This rearrangement joins TRBV18 to TRBJ2-7, with TRBD2 matching over 8 bases. Trimming took 6 bases from V and 0 from J; bases not matched to a gene: 4. The CDR3 runs to 14 residues. Germline V gene lookup returns CDR1 KGHSH and CDR2 LQKENI. CDR3 sequence (DNA): TGTGCCAGCTCTCCAAGCGGGAGCTCCTACGAGCAGTACGTC. Its protein product is CASSPSGSSYEQYV.

The J gene is TRBJ2-1, the V gene TRBV29-1; 7 nucleotides align to TRBD2. The ends lost 5 bases at V and 4 bases at J; junction bases unmatched: 2. The CDR3 contains 12 residues. Germline V lookup: CDR1 SQVTM, CDR2 ANQGSEA. The CDR3 here is CSVRAGYNEQFF. Here the CDR3 DNA reads TGCAGCGTTCGAGCGGGGTACAATGAGCAGTTCTTC.

The V call is TRBV6-5, the J call TRBJ1-1; D gene unclear. V gave up 0 bases and J gave up 5 bases, with 7 bases separating them. There are 13 residues in the CDR3. Per the germline V gene, CDR1 is MNHEY and CDR2 is SVGAGI. The CDR3 DNA is TGTGCCAGCAGTTACTCAGGGTGGACTGAAGCTTTCTTT. Amino acids: CASSYSGWTEAFF.

The sample holds many counts of this clonotype. V usage is TRBV4-1 and J usage is TRBJ2-7; 10 bases are shared with TRBD1. CDR3 size: 16 residues. CDR1 is MGHRA and CDR2 is YSYEKL in the germline V gene. The V and J ends lost 1 base and 3 bases, in that order; junction bases with no gene match: 6. CDR3 loop: CASSQASGTGDYEQYF. As DNA, the CDR3 is TGCGCCAGCAGCCAAGCTTCCGGGACAGGGGACTACGAGCAGTACTTC.

The V and J genes are TRBV6-6 and TRBJ1-6; TRBD1 might be the D (5 bases). CDR3 length: 13 amino acids. V was shortened by 9 bases and J by 8 bases, with 14 bases between the two germline ends. CDR1 and CDR2 from the germline V gene are MNHNY and SVGAGI (reference sequence). CDR3 in DNA: TGTGCCAGTAGGGGACTTTTGGATTCACCCCTCCACTTT. The encoded protein is CASRGLLDSPLHF.

There are a few counts of this clonotype. This chain connects TRBV19 to TRBJ1-2, with D tentatively TRBD1 (5 bases). This CDR3 comprises 13 residues. Trimming removed 2 bases from V and 4 bases from J, with 8 bases in between. CDR1 is LNHDA and CDR2 is SQIVND in the germline V gene (reference sequence). The CDR3 is CASSIQGFYGYTF. CDR3 sequence (DNA): TGTGCCAGTAGTATACAGGGCTTCTATGGCTACACCTTC.

The chain links TRBV24-1 to TRBJ2-5; D possibly corresponds to TRBD1 (6 bases). The germline V gene encodes CDR1 KGHDR and CDR2 SFDVKD. Trimming took off 1 base at V and 2 bases at J, with 10 bases between the two ends. The CDR3 runs 15 residues. In DNA, the CDR3 is TGTGCCACCAGTGATTTTAGAGGGACACAAGAGACCCAGTACTTC. This sequence encodes CATSDFRGTQETQYF.

The chain joins TRBV2 to TRBJ2-7; D tentatively fits TRBD1 or TRBD2 (5 bases each). The CDR3 extends over 10 amino acids. Between the trimmed V and J ends, which lost 8 bases and 6 bases, there was a span of 8 bases. CDR1 is SNHLY and CDR2 is FYNNEI in the germline V gene. The CDR3: CASGGREQYF. The CDR3 DNA reads as TGTGCCAGCGGGGGACGCGAGCAGTACTTC.

The sample holds a few counts of this clonotype. A read error may account for a junction end that differs from germline. The gene calls are TRBV7-7 and TRBJ2-3; TRBD1 aligns across 7 bases. This CDR3 spans 15 amino acids. Germline CDR1 is SSHAT and CDR2 is FNYEAQ (reference sequence). CDR3 sequence reads: CASSSEGAHTDTQYF. CDR3 nucleotide sequence: TGTGCTAGCAGCTCTGAGGGGGCCCACACAGATACGCAGTATTTT.

The chain has TRBV28 and TRBJ2-7; 10 nucleotides match TRBD1. This CDR3 spans 17 amino acids. J lost 5 bases, V lost 5 bases, and 15 bases had no gene match. Per the germline V gene, CDR1 is MDHEN and CDR2 is SYDVKM. CDR3 in amino acids: CASSNNHRDRGTDEQYV. CDR3 DNA sequence: TGTGCCAGCAGTAACAACCACCGGGACAGGGGAACGGACGAGCAGTACGTC.

This clonotype has only a few counts. The chain has TRBV27 and TRBJ2-7, with a tentative D call TRBD1 (5 bases). V shed 5 bases and J shed 2 bases, with 16 bases lying between them. This CDR3 is 15 amino acids long. Germline V gene data show CDR1 as MNHEY and CDR2 as SMNVEV (reference sequence). CDR3 sequence (DNA): TGTGCCAGCAGTCTATTACAGGTTTCAACCTACGAGCAGTACTTC. Translating it yields CASSLLQVSTYEQYF.

The chain combines TRBV10-3 with TRBJ1-1; TRBD1 is a possible D gene (6 bases). The CDR3 has 14 residues. Germline-derived CDR1 and CDR2 are ENHRY and SYGVKD. Trimming removed 6 bases from V and 0 bases from J, with 11 bases in between. The chain's CDR3 is CAISSDSLNTEAFF. The CDR3 DNA reads TGTGCCATCAGCTCGGACAGCTTGAACACTGAAGCTTTCTTT.

This clonotype was detected only a few times. The chain recombines TRBV5-4 with TRBJ1-2, with a possible D match to TRBD1 (5 bases). V lost 1 base, J lost 5 bases, and 18 bases lay in between. The length of the CDR3 is 16 residues. Germline CDR1 SGHNT, CDR2 YYREEE (reference sequence). The CDR3 here is CASSLKREDSLYGYTF. The CDR3 region has the DNA TGTGCCAGCAGCTTGAAGAGAGAAGACAGTCTGTATGGCTACACCTTC.

The V and J genes are TRBV9 and TRBJ2-1, with 8 nucleotides matching TRBD1. The J segment lost 4 bases and the V segment lost 3 bases, leaving 15 bases of the junction unmatched. This CDR3 contains 18 residues. Germline V CDR1 and CDR2: SGDLS, YYNGEE. This CDR3 reads CASSGGTGASIHYNEQFF. DNA of the CDR3: TGTGCCAGCAGCGGCGGGACAGGTGCCTCCATCCATTACAATGAGCAGTTCTTC.

The gene calls are TRBV12-3 or TRBV12-4 and TRBJ1-5, with 7 positions matching TRBD1. The V segment lost 3 bases and the J segment 3 bases; nucleotides outside the gene matches: 2. The CDR3 runs to 14 residues. The CDR3 protein is CASSFGTANQPQHF. CDR3 nucleotides: TGTGCCAGCAGTTTCGGGACAGCCAATCAGCCCCAGCATTTT.

The table lists this clonotype with a few counts. This CDR3 reads CASSASGTPGREQYV. CDR3 in DNA: TGTGCCAGCAGTGCATCCGGGACCCCAGGGAGGGAGCAGTACGTC. This sequence joins TRBV12-3 or TRBV12-4 and TRBJ2-7; maybe TRBD2 (6 bases). This CDR3 has 15 residues. The V end was cut by 5 bases, the J end by 7 bases, with 21 bases between.

The chain is built from TRBV27 and TRBJ2-7, with D perhaps matching TRBD1 or TRBD2 (5 bases each). Trimming took off 5 bases at V and 5 bases at J, with 16 bases between the two ends. The CDR3 has 14 amino acids. The germline V gene encodes CDR1 MNHEY and CDR2 SMNVEV (reference sequence). CDR3 sequence (DNA): TGTGCCAGCAGTCCACGGGACCTTCCTGACGAGCAGTACTTC. Amino acid sequence: CASSPRDLPDEQYF.

The chain recombines TRBV6-5 with TRBJ2-7, with 13 bases matching TRBD2. This CDR3 has 16 residues. Trimming cost V 5 bases and J 2 bases; bases outside gene matches: 6. Germline CDR1 and CDR2: MNHEY and SVGAGI. The CDR3: CASSPTSGGITYEQYF. The CDR3 DNA sequence: TGTGCCAGCAGTCCGACTAGCGGGGGGATTACCTACGAGCAGTACTTC.

This clonotype was detected a few times. This chain joins TRBV9 and TRBJ1-1; 8 nucleotides match TRBD1. CDR3 length: 16 residues. V gave up 3 bases and J gave up 0 bases; unmatched junction bases: 7. Germline CDR1 and CDR2: SGDLS and YYNGEE. In nucleotides, the CDR3 is TGTGCCAGCAGCGCCGGACAGGGAGGAATGAACACTGAAGCTTTCTTT. Its protein product is CASSAGQGGMNTEAFF.

This clonotype was seen only a few times. The chain combines TRBV24-1 with TRBJ2-7, with 7 bases fitting TRBD1. The CDR3 spans 16 residues. The germline CDR1 and CDR2 sequences are KGHDR and SFDVKD. V lost 7 bases, J lost 6 bases, and 17 bases stayed unmatched. The CDR3: CATRFVRTGAPGEQYV. The CDR3 coding sequence is TGTGCCACCAGATTCGTACGTACAGGGGCCCCAGGCGAGCAGTACGTC.